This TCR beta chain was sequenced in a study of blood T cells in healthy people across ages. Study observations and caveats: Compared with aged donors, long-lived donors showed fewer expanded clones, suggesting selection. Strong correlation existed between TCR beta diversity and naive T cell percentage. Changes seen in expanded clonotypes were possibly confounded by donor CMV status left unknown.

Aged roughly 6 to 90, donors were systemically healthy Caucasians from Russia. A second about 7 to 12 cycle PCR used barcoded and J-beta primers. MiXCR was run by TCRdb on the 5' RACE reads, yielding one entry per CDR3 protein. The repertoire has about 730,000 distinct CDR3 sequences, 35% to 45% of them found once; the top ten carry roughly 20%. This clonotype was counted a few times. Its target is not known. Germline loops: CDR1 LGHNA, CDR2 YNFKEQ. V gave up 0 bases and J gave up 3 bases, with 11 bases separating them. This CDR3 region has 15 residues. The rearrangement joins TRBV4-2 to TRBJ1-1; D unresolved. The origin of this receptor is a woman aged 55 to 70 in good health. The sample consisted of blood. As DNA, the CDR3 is TGTGCCAGCAGCCAAGAACCCTCCTGGGACACTGAAGCTTTCTTT. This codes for CASSQEPSWDTEAFF.